The 23 T cell receptor beta chains below were found in one sample sequenced in a study of cytomegalovirus exposure and HLA in healthy donors. The PCR used 60 Vbeta and 13 Jbeta primers. Assay used: immunoSEQ multiplex PCR; TCRdb lists only in-frame clones, some missing. This repertoire shows about 130,000 clones, roughly three quarters found once; its top ten account for 11%. The specimen was PBMCs. These receptors originate from a young man in good health and CMV-seropositive.

This sequence joins TRBV28 and TRBJ2-7, with TRBD2 matching over 7 bases. The CDR3 runs 16 residues. After removal of 6 bases from V and 4 bases from J, the junction contained 15 bases not matched to a gene. CDR1 MDHEN and CDR2 SYDVKM come from the germline V gene. The CDR3 region is CASSRRGAGYPYEQYF. DNA for the CDR3: TGTGCCAGCAGCCGTCGGGGAGCGGGGTACCCGTACGAGCAGTACTTC.

The CDR3: CASSQDRLAGHYEQYF. The CDR3 DNA sequence: TGCGCCAGCAGCCAAGATAGACTAGCGGGTCACTACGAGCAGTACTTC. The V call is TRBV4-1, the J call TRBJ2-7, with 10 positions matching TRBD2. With 0 bases clipped from V and 3 bases from J, the junction kept 5 bases outside the gene matches. The CDR3 contains 16 residues. The germline gives CDR1 MGHRA, CDR2 YSYEKL.

This clone was recorded only once. This chain connects TRBV9 to TRBJ1-2; 12 bases match TRBD1. This CDR3 has 16 amino acids. Germline V gene lookup returns CDR1 SGDLS and CDR2 YYNGEE. J was trimmed by 5 bases and V by 0 bases; bases with no gene match: 5. Written as DNA, the CDR3 is TGTGCCAGCAGCGTAGCGGGACAGGGGGCAGAGTATGGCTACACCTTC. Protein product: CASSVAGQGAEYGYTF.

The chain links TRBV9 to TRBJ2-1, with TRBD2 matching 9 bases. V gave up 2 bases and J gave up 1 base; unmatched junction bases: 7. Germline V gene sequence: CDR1 SGDLS, CDR2 YYNGEE. The CDR3 has 17 amino acids. The CDR3 is CASSVATSGLSYNEQFF. The CDR3, as DNA: TGTGCCAGCAGCGTCGCTACTAGCGGGCTTTCCTACAATGAGCAGTTCTTC.

On this clone: The conserved final phenylalanine or tryptophan is absent from the CDR3, which likely points to a read error. It is unclear where the CDR3 begins or ends on the DNA, so no DNA is shown, and the CDR3 is as TCRdb lists it. The chain couples TRBV9 to TRBJ2-4; TRBD1, the D gene given by the table, was not confirmed from the DNA. The CDR3 numbers 9 amino acids, ends counted. In germline, CDR1 is SGDLS, CDR2 YYNGEE. CDR3 sequence reads: CASSVVASH.

This clone appeared a few times. This chain joins TRBV29-1 and TRBJ1-3, with D unclear. Trimming left V 4 bases short and J 2 bases short, with 15 bases between. Germline CDR1 SQVTM, CDR2 ANQGSEA. The CDR3 totals 15 residues. The DNA of the CDR3 is TGCAGCGTTGGAGGGTCCGGAAGGCCTGGAAACACCATATATTTT. It specifies CSVGGSGRPGNTIYF.

This clone was seen only a few times. J is TRBJ1-4 and V is TRBV30; 8 bases line up with TRBD1. The CDR3 sequence is 13 residues long. The V segment lost 5 bases and the J segment 2 bases; nucleotides outside the gene matches: 1. CDR1 is GTSNPN and CDR2 is SVGIG in the germline V gene (reference sequence). Here the CDR3 reads CAWDRGTNEKLFF. The CDR3 region has the DNA TGTGCCTGGGACAGGGGCACTAATGAAAAACTGTTTTTT.

The chain has TRBV28 and TRBJ2-7; weak D call: TRBD2 (6 bases). Trimming took 4 bases from V and 2 from J, leaving 21 bases between them. Germline CDR1 reads MDHEN; CDR2 reads SYDVKM. The CDR3 is 17 amino acids. CDR3 amino acids: CASSSPGGGGRTYEQYF. CDR3 DNA sequence: TGTGCCAGCAGTTCCCCGGGTGGTGGAGGGCGTACCTACGAGCAGTACTTC. The full variable domain, rest sourced from reference TRBV28 and TRBJ2-7, is DVKVTQSSRYLVKRTGEKVFLECVQDMDHENMFWYRQDPGLGLRLIYFSYDVKMKEKGDIPEGYSVSREKKERFSLILESASTNQTSMYLCASSSPGGGGRTYEQYFGPGTRLTVT.

CDR3 amino acids: CATSRDGGQTNTIYF. The CDR3 coding sequence is TGTGCCACCAGCAGAGACGGAGGGCAGACAAACACCATATATTTT. The rearrangement links TRBV15 to TRBJ1-3; D ambiguous. The germline V and J ends were trimmed by 0 bases and 6 bases, with 12 bases remaining between them. Germline loops: CDR1 LNHNV, CDR2 YYDKDF (reference sequence). CDR3 length equals 15 residues. The full variable domain, with the rest looked up from reference TRBV15 and TRBJ1-3, is DAMVIQNPRYQVTQFGKPVTLSCSQTLNHNVMYWYQQKSSQAPKLLFHYYDKDFNNEADTPDNFQSRRPNTSFCFLDIRSPGLGDTAMYLCATSRDGGQTNTIYFGEGSWLTVV.

The chain has TRBV5-1 and TRBJ2-5; 12 bases agree with TRBD1. This CDR3 comprises 16 residues. V was clipped by 4 bases and J by 2 bases; unmatched bases: 6. CDR1 and CDR2 from the germline V gene are SGHRS and YFSETQ. The CDR3 spells CASSRGQGAGQETQYF. For the CDR3, the DNA is TGCGCCAGCAGCAGGGGACAGGGGGCCGGGCAAGAGACCCAGTACTTC. Full variable domain (rest looked up from reference TRBV5-1 and TRBJ2-5): KAGVTQTPRYLIKTRGQQVTLSCSPISGHRSVSWYQQTPGQGLQFLFEYFSETQRNKGNFPGRFSGRQFSNSRSEMNVSTLELGDSALYLCASSRGQGAGQETQYFGPGTRLLVL.

Ten or more counts support this clone. The chain recombines TRBV6-6 with TRBJ2-1, with 7 bases aligning to TRBD2. This CDR3 is 15 amino acids long. Germline V gene lookup returns CDR1 MNHNY and CDR2 SVGAGI (reference sequence). Trimming took 1 base from V and 10 from J; bases not matched to a gene: 10. This CDR3 reads CASSYYGRSSGEQFF. As DNA, the CDR3 is TGTGCCAGCAGTTACTACGGGAGGTCTTCGGGGGAGCAGTTCTTC.

The chain employs TRBV7-2 and TRBJ2-7; 10 bases fit TRBD2. Looked up from germline, CDR1 is SGHTA and CDR2 is FQGNSA. CDR3 length: 15 amino acids. Trimming removed 1 base from V and 6 bases from J; junction bases left unmatched: 6. This CDR3 is CASSLVGTSAGEQYF. In nucleotides, the CDR3 is TGTGCCAGCAGCTTAGTCGGGACTAGCGCTGGCGAGCAGTACTTC.

This chain connects TRBV6-1 to TRBJ2-5; D uncertain. Matching the DNA end better, TRBJ2-7 makes the J call doubtful. CDR1 is MNHNS, CDR2 SASEGT, per germline. This CDR3 region has 15 residues. Written as DNA, the CDR3 is TGTGCCAGCAGTGAGGGCTTCTCCACGAGCTACGAGCAGTACTTC. Translated: CASSEGFSTSYEQYF.

V gene TRBV5-4 combines with J gene TRBJ1-2; 8 bases map to TRBD1. The germline gives CDR1 SGHNT, CDR2 YYREEE (reference sequence). This CDR3 contains 15 residues. V lost 0 bases to trimming and J lost 4 bases; unmatched junction nucleotides: 5. As DNA, the CDR3 is TGTGCCAGCAGCTTGGGGCAGGGGGCATCCTATGGCTACACCTTC. This codes for CASSLGQGASYGYTF.

This clone occurred a few times. This sequence joins TRBV5-4 and TRBJ2-5; D gene ambiguous. Trimming cost V 2 bases and J 0 bases, with 8 bases left between them. Germline loops: CDR1 SGHNT, CDR2 YYREEE (reference sequence). This CDR3 is built from 14 residues. CDR3 coding DNA: TGTGCCAGCAGCTTTTCATTCAACCAAGAGACCCAGTACTTC. Encoded protein: CASSFSFNQETQYF.

The chain is built from TRBV7-9 and TRBJ1-1; D may be TRBD1 (5 bases). The CDR3 consists of 12 residues. Germline V gene sequence: CDR1 SEHNR, CDR2 FQNEAQ (reference sequence). Trimming removed 1 base from V and 9 bases from J, with 9 bases in between. The CDR3 nucleotides are TGTGCCAGCAGCTTAGGGGGGGTTAAAGCTTTCTTT. This sequence encodes CASSLGGVKAFF.

The rearrangement links TRBV25-1 to TRBJ2-3, with no clear D. The CDR3 is 17 residues long. Trimming pared 3 bases from V and 2 bases from J, leaving 18 bases between. Germline V lookup: CDR1 MGHDK, CDR2 SYGVNS. The CDR3: CASSDPSKGDDTDTQYF. The CDR3 region has the DNA TGTGCCAGCAGTGACCCTTCTAAAGGAGACGACACAGATACGCAGTATTTT. The full variable domain, its missing parts supplied by reference TRBV25-1 and TRBJ2-3, is EADIYQTPRYLVIGTGKKITLECSQTMGHDKMYWYQQDPGMELHLIHYSYGVNSTEKGDLSSESTVSRIRTEHFPLTLESARPSHTSQYLCASSDPSKGDDTDTQYFGPGTRLTVL.

The chain uses TRBV2 and TRBJ2-1; D is perhaps TRBD2 (6 bases). V lost 6 bases and J 0 bases, leaving 18 bases between the germline ends. The CDR3 extends over 17 amino acids. CDR1 SNHLY and CDR2 FYNNEI come from the germline V gene. For the CDR3, the DNA is TGTGCCAGCAGGGCGACTAGAGAGATAAGCTCCTACAATGAGCAGTTCTTC. Translated: CASRATREISSYNEQFF. Full variable domain (rest looked up from reference TRBV2 and TRBJ2-1): EPEVTQTPSHQVTQMGQEVILRCVPISNHLYFYWYRQILGQKVEFLVSFYNNEISEKSEIFDDQFSVERPDGSNFTLKIRSTKLEDSAMYFCASRATREISSYNEQFFGPGTRLTVL.

The chain is built from TRBV5-1 and TRBJ2-3; 8 positions agree with TRBD2. The CDR3 totals 17 residues. After removal of 4 bases from V and 0 bases from J, the junction contained 10 bases not matched to a gene. Germline-derived CDR1 and CDR2 are SGHRS and YFSETQ. CDR3 DNA: TGCGCCAGCAGCACCGGCATAGTAGCGGGGAGCACAGATACGCAGTATTTT. This gives the protein CASSTGIVAGSTDTQYF.

V is TRBV5-1 and J is TRBJ2-3; D is possibly TRBD2 (6 bases). Germline CDR1 reads SGHRS; CDR2 reads YFSETQ. Trimming removed 4 bases at V and 2 bases at J, with 17 bases between. This CDR3 is 16 amino acids long. The CDR3 sequence: CASSPTRDSFTDTQYF. CDR3 nucleotide sequence: TGCGCCAGCAGCCCGACTCGGGACTCATTCACAGATACGCAGTATTTT. The whole variable domain, remainder taken from reference TRBV5-1 and TRBJ2-3, is KAGVTQTPRYLIKTRGQQVTLSCSPISGHRSVSWYQQTPGQGLQFLFEYFSETQRNKGNFPGRFSGRQFSNSRSEMNVSTLELGDSALYLCASSPTRDSFTDTQYFGPGTRLTVL.

This clone was seen once. The J gene is TRBJ1-2, the V gene TRBV6-5; D is perhaps TRBD1 (6 bases). This CDR3 comprises 15 residues. Germline values: CDR1 MNHEY, CDR2 SVGAGI. The V gene lost 2 bases and the J gene lost 5 bases, with 15 bases spanning the gap. The CDR3: CASSYEQGRGYGYTF. CDR3 DNA sequence: TGTGCCAGCAGTTACGAACAGGGTAGGGGGTATGGCTACACCTTC.

The chain is built from TRBV9 and TRBJ1-1; 8 bases line up with TRBD1. The V gene end was trimmed by 4 bases and the J gene end by 0 bases; junction bases not matched to a gene: 8. CDR1 SGDLS and CDR2 YYNGEE come from the germline V gene. CDR3 length equals 16 residues. This CDR3 is CASSPPRTGLNTEAFF. The DNA of the CDR3 is TGTGCCAGCAGCCCACCCCGGACAGGGTTGAACACTGAAGCTTTCTTT.

This clone was detected only once. V and J are TRBV7-9 and TRBJ2-3; D is perhaps TRBD1 (6 bases). The V end lost 4 bases, the J end lost 4 bases, and 15 bases lay between the germline ends. The CDR3 totals 15 residues. The V gene's germline CDR1 is SEHNR and CDR2 FQNEAQ (reference sequence). The chain's CDR3 is CASSSGAGIADTQYF. The CDR3 nucleotides are TGTGCCAGCAGCTCAGGGGCAGGGATCGCAGATACGCAGTATTTT.